The subject of this entry is one T cell receptor (beta chain). The data stem from a study of blood T cell repertoires in COVID-19. The V gene end was trimmed by 4 bases and the J gene end by 4 bases; junction bases not matched to a gene: 5. Germline lookup yields CDR1 ENHRY and CDR2 SYGVKD. The CDR3 covers 15 residues. This table comes from immunoSEQ multiplex PCR, and its TCRdb copy is limited to in-frame clones, with some not included. The table shows about 220,000 clones, with 80% to 90% occurring only once. The chain uses TRBV10-3 and TRBJ1-2; TRBD1 agrees at 11 bases. This clonotype was obtained from a woman between 18 and 29 years old in a cohort exposed to, infected with or recovered from COVID-19 (not recorded which). Sequencing used PBMCs or T cells enriched from blood (not recorded which). The CDR3 loop is CAISGTGGAGYGYTF. DNA of the CDR3: TGTGCCATCAGTGGGACAGGGGGCGCTGGCTATGGCTACACCTTC.